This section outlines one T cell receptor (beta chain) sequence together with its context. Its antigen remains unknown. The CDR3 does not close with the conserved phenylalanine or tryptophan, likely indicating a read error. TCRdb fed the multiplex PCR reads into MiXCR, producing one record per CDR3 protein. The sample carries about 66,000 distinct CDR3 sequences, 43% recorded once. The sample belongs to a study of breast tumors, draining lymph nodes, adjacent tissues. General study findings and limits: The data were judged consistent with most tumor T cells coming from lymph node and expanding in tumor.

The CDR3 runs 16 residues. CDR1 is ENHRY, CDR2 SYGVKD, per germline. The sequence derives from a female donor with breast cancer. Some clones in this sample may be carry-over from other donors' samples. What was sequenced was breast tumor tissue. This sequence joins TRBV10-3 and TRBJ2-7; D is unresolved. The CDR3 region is CASSLSLSPLSYKQYL. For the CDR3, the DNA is TGTGCCAGCAGTCTCTCTCTCTCCCCCCTTTCCTACAAGCAGTACCTC.